This TCR beta chain emerged from a study of shared clonotypes between healthy human individuals. Looking at the study overall: Ranging from 18 to 49 in age, donors were two women and a few men.

Germline loops: CDR1 KGHSH, CDR2 LQKENI. CDR3 length equals 16 residues. V shed 4 bases and J shed 2 bases, with 18 bases lying between them. The investigators split CD4+ cells into a CD45RA+ naive subset and a CD45RA-negative memory subset. Clones were read by immunoSEQ multiplex PCR, and TCRdb kept only the in-frame ones, dropping some. The sample consists of about 1 million clones, roughly 75% of them appearing once. This receptor was taken from a man aged 18 to 29 in good health. Input material: memory CD4+ T cells sorted from blood. Specified subset: CD45RA-negative fraction. The genes are TRBV18 and TRBJ2-7; a weak D match, TRBD2 (6 bases). CDR3 nucleotides: TGTGCCAGCTCACTCCTCGTAGCGGCGGACCCCTACGAGCAGTACTTC. This encodes CASSLLVAADPYEQYF.